Shown below are 10 T cell receptor beta chains from a single sample sequenced in a study of blood T cell repertoires in COVID-19 (dated by TCRdb to about 2020). The library was made by the immunoSEQ multiplex PCR assay. Held by TCRdb, this immuneACCESS table contains in-frame sequences only and omits some clones. Under half of the omission traces to an unresolved V gene where checked; the cause of the rest is unknown. The sample records roughly 140,000 clones, 81% of which are singletons. Over 8% of the sample goes to the ten largest clones. The sample comprised peripheral blood. These receptors all come from a human donor in a cohort sampled during active COVID-19.

CDR3 region: CASSSTSGTETQYF. CDR3 in DNA: TGTGCCAGCAGTTCCACTAGCGGGACGGAGACCCAGTACTTC. The chain couples TRBV27 to TRBJ2-5, with 10 bases matching TRBD2. V was pared by 4 bases and J by 5 bases, with 4 bases of the junction left unmatched. The germline V gene has CDR1 MNHEY and CDR2 SMNVEV (reference sequence). CDR3 length: 14 amino acids.

The V call is TRBV5-1, the J call TRBJ1-4, with 8 bases lining up with TRBD1. Germline assignment: CDR1 SGHRS and CDR2 YFSETQ. This CDR3 is 17 amino acids long. The V segment lost 0 bases and the J segment 7 bases; nucleotides outside the gene matches: 11. The CDR3 region is CASSLGLAGQGGEKLFF. CDR3 sequence (DNA): TGCGCCAGCAGCTTGGGTCTGGCAGGACAGGGCGGTGAAAAACTGTTTTTT.

This rearrangement joins TRBV4-2 to TRBJ2-5; 8 bases are a match to TRBD1. Germline V gene data show CDR1 as LGHNA and CDR2 as YNFKEQ. The CDR3 is 14 residues long. Trimming took 0 bases from V and 7 from J; bases not matched to a gene: 4. The CDR3, as DNA: TGTGCCAGCAGCCAAGAGGCCCAGGGGGCGACCCAGTACTTC. Protein sequence: CASSQEAQGATQYF.

This chain joins TRBV6-5 and TRBJ1-2, with D unclear. The V gene's germline CDR1 is MNHEY and CDR2 SVGAGI. V lost 5 bases and J lost 6, with 10 bases in between. The CDR3 is 12 residues long. The CDR3: CASSPGSNGYTF. The CDR3 coding sequence is TGTGCCAGCAGTCCCGGGTCAAATGGCTACACCTTC.

This chain joins TRBV3-1 (or the pseudogene TRBV3-2) and TRBJ1-6, with 10 bases fitting TRBD1. Trimming cost V 1 base and J 10 bases; bases outside gene matches: 4. The CDR3 contains 15 residues. Germline CDR1 is LGHDT and CDR2 is YNNKEL (reference sequence). CDR3 residues: CASSQGRDRGSPLHF. CDR3 in DNA: TGTGCCAGCAGCCAAGGTCGGGACAGGGGCTCACCCCTCCACTTT.

This chain links TRBV18 with TRBJ1-1; 7 nucleotides match TRBD1. The CDR3 totals 16 residues. Germline CDR1 and CDR2: KGHSH and LQKENI. With V trimmed by 1 base and J by 4 bases, 9 bases remained unmatched. Written as DNA, the CDR3 is TGTGCCAGCTCACCACGAGAGGGGGCCGGTGGCACTGAAGCTTTCTTT. This sequence encodes CASSPREGAGGTEAFF.

The chain employs TRBV15 and TRBJ1-3, with TRBD1 matching over 9 bases. This CDR3 comprises 16 residues. V trimming: 3 bases; J trimming: 4 bases; junction bases outside the gene matches: 7. Per the germline V gene, CDR1 is LNHNV and CDR2 is YYDKDF (reference sequence). CDR3 protein: CATSSSGTGSGNTIYF. In DNA form, the CDR3 reads TGTGCCACCAGCAGCTCCGGGACAGGGTCCGGAAACACCATATATTTT.

The V call is TRBV5-1, the J call TRBJ2-1; 11 bases are shared with TRBD1. J lost 3 bases, V lost 0 bases, and 2 bases had no gene match. Germline CDR1 and CDR2: SGHRS and YFSETQ. This CDR3 has 16 amino acids. CDR3 amino acids: CASSLGTGGLYNEQFF. CDR3 DNA: TGCGCCAGCAGCTTGGGGACAGGGGGCCTCTACAATGAGCAGTTCTTC.

This rearrangement joins TRBV18 to TRBJ1-3, with 8 bases identical to TRBD1. CDR3 length equals 15 residues. Trimming took 5 bases from V and 4 from J; bases not matched to a gene: 7. CDR1 and CDR2 from the germline V gene are KGHSH and LQKENI. CDR3 loop: CASSDTTGAGNTIYF. The CDR3 DNA sequence: TGTGCCAGCTCAGACACGACAGGGGCCGGAAACACCATATATTTT.

About this clone itself: Its ends do not fully match the called genes, so a read error is possible. The chain uses TRBV11-2 and TRBJ2-7, with 7 bases matching TRBD1. This CDR3 spans 15 amino acids. Per the germline V gene, CDR1 is SGHAT and CDR2 is FQNNGV. Here the CDR3 reads CASSIDDRARTEQYF. DNA of the CDR3: TGTGCCAGCAGCATAGACGACAGGGCTAGGACCGAGCAGTACTTC.